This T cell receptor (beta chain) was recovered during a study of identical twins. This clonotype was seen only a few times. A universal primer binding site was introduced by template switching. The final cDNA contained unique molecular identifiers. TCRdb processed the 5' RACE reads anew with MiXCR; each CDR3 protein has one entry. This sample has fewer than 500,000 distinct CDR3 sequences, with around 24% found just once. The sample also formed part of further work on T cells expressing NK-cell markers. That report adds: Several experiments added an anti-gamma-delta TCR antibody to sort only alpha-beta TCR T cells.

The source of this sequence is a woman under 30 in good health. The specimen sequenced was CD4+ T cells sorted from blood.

CDR3 residues: CASSPRQGAGDTQYF. The DNA for the CDR3 is TGTGCCAGCAGTCCGCGACAGGGGGCGGGAGATACGCAGTATTTT. The rearrangement links TRBV12-3 or TRBV12-4 to TRBJ2-3; TRBD1 matches at 10 bases. With 5 bases clipped from V and 5 bases from J, the junction kept 7 bases outside the gene matches. This CDR3 has 15 amino acids.